This TCR beta chain appears in the sequencing data of a study of blood T cell repertoires in COVID-19. Study overall: Spain, Italy and the United States supplied samples that represented acute and convalescent COVID-19.

V lost 4 bases, J lost 2 bases, and 12 bases stayed unmatched. The CDR3 covers 18 residues. The germline CDR1 and CDR2 sequences are MNHEY and SMNVEV (reference sequence). Across about two dozen US areas, participants ranged in age from roughly 18 to 95 years. Clones were read by immunoSEQ multiplex PCR, and TCRdb kept only the in-frame ones, dropping some. The data hold 250,000 to 300,000 clones, with around 90% observed a single time. Source material: PBMCs or T cells enriched from blood (not recorded which). This chain uses TRBV27 with TRBJ2-3; 10 bases map to TRBD2. The source is a woman in her 30s who had recovered from COVID-19. The CDR3 DNA follows: TGTGCCAGCAGTTACTTCCCTATAGCGGGAGGTATCACAGATACGCAGTATTTT. It is translated as CASSYFPIAGGITDTQYF.